The 25 T cell receptor beta chains given below trace back to one sample, sequenced in a study of beta chain features in type 1 diabetes. Overall study results and limits: Moderate yet significant TCRB CDR3 shortening was seen in Type 1 diabetes patients in all four CD4+ subsets.

Their antigens are not known. Isolated RNA was reverse transcribed in full, so expressed TCRB transcripts were sequenced. Method: immunoSEQ multiplex PCR; TCRdb's copy keeps in-frame clones and lacks some. The sample has hundreds of thousands of clones; 11% to 15% are singletons. The sample consisted of naive CD4+ T cells from blood. The receptors originated from a man between 18 and 29 years old with type 1 diabetes.

This clone was counted between two and nine times. V usage is TRBV29-1 and J usage is TRBJ1-1; 10 bases agree with TRBD1. Germline V gives CDR1 SQVTM, CDR2 ANQGSEA. V was clipped by 1 base and J by 5 bases; unmatched bases: 7. The CDR3 contains 15 residues. The CDR3 loop is CSVEGTGGQRTEAFF. CDR3 sequence (DNA): TGCAGCGTTGAAGGGACAGGGGGTCAGAGGACTGAAGCTTTCTTT.

This clone occurred a few times. The CDR3 is CATKGRWSNQPQHF. The CDR3 nucleotides read TGTGCCACCAAGGGAAGGTGGAGTAATCAGCCCCAGCATTTT. The J gene is TRBJ1-5, the V gene TRBV6-5; no reliable D call. The V gene's germline CDR1 is MNHEY and CDR2 SVGAGI. This CDR3 contains 14 residues. V shed 10 bases and J shed 4 bases, with 17 bases lying between them.

V gene TRBV23-1 combines with J gene TRBJ2-2, with TRBD2 identical over 10 bases. TRBV23-1 is identified as an open reading frame with a role that is uncertain. The V gene end was trimmed by 10 bases and the J gene end by 7 bases; junction bases not matched to a gene: 18. This CDR3 has 17 residues. The CDR3 spells CATDEALAGVRGGELFF. CDR3 sequence (DNA): TGCGCCACCGATGAAGCTCTAGCGGGAGTCCGGGGCGGGGAGCTGTTTTTT.

V is TRBV19 and J is TRBJ2-5; D remains ambiguous. The CDR3 totals 15 residues. CDR1 is LNHDA, CDR2 SQIVND, per germline (reference sequence). Trimming took off 1 base at V and 1 base at J, with 10 bases between the two ends. The CDR3 DNA reads TGTGCCAGTAGTATAGCGGAACAGCCCCAAGAGACCCAGTACTTC. This sequence encodes CASSIAEQPQETQYF.

The V and J genes are TRBV15 and TRBJ1-1; D is unclear. V was cut by 3 bases and J by 0 bases, with 20 bases left in between. CDR1 is LNHNV and CDR2 is YYDKDF in the germline V gene (reference sequence). CDR3 length: 18 residues. For the CDR3, the DNA is TGTGCCACCAGCAGGACCACCGGATACTGGACCATGAACACTGAAGCTTTCTTT. It is translated as CATSRTTGYWTMNTEAFF.

In this sample, this clone turned up a few times. This chain links TRBV4-2 with TRBJ1-5; 10 bases line up with TRBD1. Trimming at V came to 1 base and at J to 4 bases, leaving 7 bases not matched to a gene. CDR3 length equals 17 residues. Germline CDR1 LGHNA, CDR2 YNFKEQ. The CDR3 region is CASSQGVGTGENQPQHF. The CDR3 coding sequence is TGTGCCAGCAGCCAAGGGGTTGGGACAGGGGAAAATCAGCCCCAGCATTTT.

This clone was seen more than once but under ten times. V and J are TRBV27 and TRBJ2-1; D perhaps matches TRBD1 (5 bases). Germline CDR1 and CDR2: MNHEY and SMNVEV (reference sequence). The CDR3 is 16 residues long. V was shortened by 6 bases and J by 5 bases, with 20 bases between the two germline ends. The CDR3 DNA sequence: TGTGCCAGCAGCTTACGCTACGCCCAGGGTCACAATGAGCAGTTCTTC. Its translation: CASSLRYAQGHNEQFF.

This clone occurred a few times. This chain links TRBV28 with TRBJ2-1; weak D call: TRBD2 (6 bases). Germline CDR1 MDHEN, CDR2 SYDVKM. There are 16 residues in the CDR3. Trimming removed 2 bases at V and 11 bases at J, with 22 bases between. This CDR3 is CASSLPQGAEGRKQFF. The DNA for the CDR3 is TGTGCCAGCAGTTTACCCCAAGGGGCCGAAGGGAGGAAGCAGTTCTTC.

The chain uses TRBV14 and TRBJ2-7, with D uncertain. V shed 4 bases and J shed 4 bases, with 5 bases lying between them. The CDR3 loop spans 11 amino acids. Germline V lookup: CDR1 SGHDN, CDR2 FVKESK. CDR3 residues: CASSLRYEQYF. In nucleotides, the CDR3 is TGTGCCAGCAGCCTTCGATACGAGCAGTACTTC.

The gene calls are TRBV18 and TRBJ2-2, with D unclear. Germline CDR1 and CDR2: KGHSH and LQKENI. The CDR3 sequence is 15 residues long. Trimming stripped 3 bases from V and 0 bases from J, with 8 bases between. The CDR3 DNA follows: TGTGCCAGCTCACCTGTGGTCCCGAACACCGGGGAGCTGTTTTTT. It is translated as CASSPVVPNTGELFF.

J is TRBJ2-5 and V is TRBV5-1; D remains ambiguous. V lost 0 bases, J lost 1 base, and 7 bases lay in between. Germline V gives CDR1 SGHRS, CDR2 YFSETQ. CDR3 length equals 14 residues. CDR3 sequence: CASSLGSVQETQYF. The CDR3 coding sequence is TGCGCCAGCAGCTTGGGGAGCGTCCAAGAGACCCAGTACTTC.

J is TRBJ2-5 and V is TRBV30, with unresolved D. The end of the DNA is better explained by TRBJ2-7, so the J call may be wrong. Germline CDR1 is GTSNPN and CDR2 is SVGIG (reference sequence). The CDR3 has 13 residues. The CDR3 DNA sequence: TGTGCCTGGAGTGTATATCGATCCTACGAGCAGTACTTC. Translating it yields CAWSVYRSYEQYF.

This chain uses TRBV29-1 with TRBJ2-3; D not resolved. CDR1 is SQVTM and CDR2 is ANQGSEA in the germline V gene. Trimming cost V 7 bases and J 1 base, with 9 bases left between them. The CDR3 loop spans 12 amino acids. Written as DNA, the CDR3 is TGCAGCGGTGGACCCGGCACAGATACGCAGTATTTT. Translation gives CSGGPGTDTQYF.

V is TRBV14 and J is TRBJ1-6, with D tentatively TRBD1 (6 bases). The CDR3 is made up of 15 amino acids. V lost 0 bases and J 9 bases, leaving 12 bases between the germline ends. Germline values: CDR1 SGHDN, CDR2 FVKESK. The DNA of the CDR3 is TGTGCCAGCAGCCAAGACCACAGGGATCCTTCACCCCTCCACTTT. The encoded protein is CASSQDHRDPSPLHF.

This clone was observed a few times. This rearrangement joins TRBV20-1 to TRBJ1-4; no clear D gene. V lost 3 bases to trimming and J lost 6 bases, with 5 bases between them. The germline V gene encodes CDR1 DFQATT and CDR2 SNEGSKA (reference sequence). The CDR3 is made up of 11 amino acids. The CDR3 DNA reads TGCAGTGCTAGTGGTTATGAAAAACTGTTTTTT. It specifies CSASGYEKLFF.

The sample holds a few counts of this clone. The chain uses TRBV19 and TRBJ2-5; 8 bases map to TRBD2. The CDR3 is made up of 16 amino acids. The V and J ends lost 3 bases and 4 bases, in that order; junction bases with no gene match: 10. Germline V lookup: CDR1 LNHDA, CDR2 SQIVND (reference sequence). CDR3 in amino acids: CASSMRSGSYLETQYF. CDR3 coding DNA: TGTGCCAGTAGTATGAGAAGCGGGAGTTACCTAGAGACCCAGTACTTC.

This clone was picked up many times. The V gene is TRBV2, the J gene TRBJ2-3, with D unclear. The CDR3 length is 13 residues. Trimming cost V 1 base and J 7 bases, with 9 bases left between them. CDR1 SNHLY and CDR2 FYNNEI come from the germline V gene. The CDR3 DNA reads as TGTGCCAGCAGTGAAGAGTACAACCATACGCAGTATTTT. Its translation is CASSEEYNHTQYF.

Only a few counts were recorded for this clone. This rearrangement joins TRBV29-1 to TRBJ1-2; D possibly corresponds to TRBD1 (5 bases). CDR1 is SQVTM, CDR2 ANQGSEA, per germline. Trimming removed 6 bases at V and 4 bases at J, with 18 bases between. The CDR3 extends over 14 amino acids. CDR3 nucleotide sequence: TGCAGCGTCGACGATGCTCTTGACAGCTATGGCTACACCTTC. Protein: CSVDDALDSYGYTF.

This clone has a handful of counts. The chain uses TRBV5-4 and TRBJ1-5; D remains ambiguous. Trimming took 3 bases from V and 0 from J, leaving 10 bases between them. This CDR3 region has 15 residues. Germline V gives CDR1 SGHNT, CDR2 YYREEE (reference sequence). CDR3 sequence (DNA): TGTGCCAGCAGCTCGACACCTAATAGCAATCAGCCCCAGCATTTT. Its translation: CASSSTPNSNQPQHF.

This clone was detected only a few times. The chain is built from TRBV7-2 and TRBJ2-2; 8 nucleotides match TRBD2. The CDR3 contains 16 residues. Trimming at V came to 5 bases and at J to 6 bases, leaving 11 bases not matched to a gene. Per germline, CDR1 SGHTA and CDR2 FQGNSA. CDR3: CASSPRRAAGAGELFF. DNA of the CDR3: TGTGCCAGCAGCCCCCGGAGGGCAGCGGGGGCCGGGGAGCTGTTTTTT.

This clone was seen a few times. CDR3 sequence (DNA): TGTGCCAGCAGCGCCAGACTAGCGGGGTACTTCTCCTACGAGCAGTACTTC. The encoded protein is CASSARLAGYFSYEQYF. The chain carries TRBV7-2 and TRBJ2-7; 11 bases line up with TRBD2. The CDR3 sequence is 17 residues long. Germline values: CDR1 SGHTA, CDR2 FQGNSA. The V segment lost 5 bases and the J segment 0 bases; nucleotides outside the gene matches: 9.

The chain has TRBV7-8 and TRBJ2-3; D uncertain. Trimming took 5 bases from V and 6 from J, leaving 24 bases between them. Germline CDR1 is SGHVS and CDR2 is FQNEAQ. The length of the CDR3 is 17 residues. As DNA, the CDR3 is TGTGCCAGCAGCACCTTGGCTTATGCCCGGGCGTCGGATACGCAGTATTTT. This encodes CASSTLAYARASDTQYF.

The table lists this clone with a few counts. V gene TRBV5-1 combines with J gene TRBJ2-7; D possibly corresponds to TRBD1 (5 bases). The CDR3 has 12 residues. Germline loops: CDR1 SGHRS, CDR2 YFSETQ. The V end was cut by 7 bases, the J end by 4 bases, with 12 bases between. The CDR3 spells CASSWGGYEQYF. DNA for the CDR3: TGCGCCAGCTCCTGGGGCGGTTACGAGCAGTACTTC.

This clone appeared a few times. The rearrangement joins TRBV9 to TRBJ2-5; D not resolved. This CDR3 has 15 residues. Per the germline V gene, CDR1 is SGDLS and CDR2 is YYNGEE. The ends were cut back, 0 bases at V and 5 bases at J, with 14 bases in the middle. The CDR3 nucleotides read TGTGCCAGCAGCGTAGCTCCGGCCCGAGCGGAGACCCAGTACTTC. This gives the protein CASSVAPARAETQYF.

This clone was seen more than once but under ten times. This chain uses TRBV7-9 with TRBJ1-1, with D possibly TRBD1 on 5 matching bases. There are 18 residues in the CDR3. With 1 base removed from V and 2 bases from J, the gap between germline ends came to 20 bases. Germline CDR1 reads SEHNR; CDR2 reads FQNEAQ (reference sequence). CDR3 DNA sequence: TGTGCCAGCAGCTTAGGAGAGGGTAAGACGGGGCGAAACACTGAAGCTTTCTTT. Its protein product is CASSLGEGKTGRNTEAFF.